This T cell receptor beta chain was profiled in a study of blood T cell repertoires in COVID-19 (dated by TCRdb to about 2020). About the full investigation: The collaborator samples originated in the United States, Italy and Spain and spanned the acute and convalescent phases of COVID-19. HLA class I and class II types, where available, came from metadata supplied by the sample provider rather than from assay-based typing. The dataset comprised deeply sampled blood TCRbeta repertoires from subjects exposed to, actively infected with, or recovered from COVID-19. The sample metadata nearly always contained a de-identified subject ID, COVID-19 status, age in years and sex. The repertoires were released in a freely available public database intended as a resource for research on the immune response to SARS-CoV-2. Samples came from the ongoing ImmuneRACE study (first 160 participants) plus 1,254 subjects from 6 global collaborators. The prospective study material was composed of cDNA or gDNA derived from T cells, B-cell-depleted T cells, or PBMCs.

The CDR3 sequence holds 15 residues, the cysteine and phenylalanine included. Just CDR3 DNA is preserved here, 45 bases in frame from base 1. V has 3 bases trimmed and J has 1 base trimmed; junction bases matching no gene number 4. The germline V gene yields SGHRS for CDR1 and YFSETQ for CDR2. The immunoSEQ Assay, a bias-controlled multiplex PCR, was used to amplify TCRbeta CDR3 regions from genomic DNA. The paper's data handling went like this. The number of nucleated cells in each sample was estimated from the amplification of reference gene primers within the assay. Sequence reads were collapsed and filtered to measure the absolute abundance of every unique TCRbeta CDR3 rearrangement. For each sample, productive Simpson clonality was calculated by taking the square root of Simpson's diversity index across productive rearrangements. TCRdb holds this immuneACCESS table with in-frame rearrangements only. Some clones are missing; in checked studies, unresolved V genes explain under half, and the rest has no known cause. D and trimming come from the DNA, and the V and J calls and clone size come from that table. The sample yields about 260,000 clones; about 87% were counted once. Together, the top ten hold roughly 5.6% of the sample.

At one collaborating source in Seattle, patients were enrolled during active infection and were followed longitudinally through the course of disease. Collaborating institutions collected whole blood in K2EDTA tubes following their own protocols. For TCRbeta analysis, collaborator samples were shipped as frozen whole blood, as isolated PBMCs, or as DNA extracted from either sample type. As for this clone: What this receptor recognizes is not known. No base-level quality is on record; no much larger clone is a single base apart.

Broad study findings and their caveats: Clinical and demographic metadata were provided uncurated, with the amount varying by source and participant.

The receptor was isolated from a woman aged 55-70 years with COVID-19, enrolled during active disease. The material sequenced was peripheral blood. The chain was built from TRBV5-1 and TRBJ2-1; TRBD1 lines up with 7 middle nucleotides. The bases read TGCGCCAGCAGCTCCGGACAGGCTTCCTACAATGAGCAGTTCTTC. This codes for CASSSGQASYNEQFF.